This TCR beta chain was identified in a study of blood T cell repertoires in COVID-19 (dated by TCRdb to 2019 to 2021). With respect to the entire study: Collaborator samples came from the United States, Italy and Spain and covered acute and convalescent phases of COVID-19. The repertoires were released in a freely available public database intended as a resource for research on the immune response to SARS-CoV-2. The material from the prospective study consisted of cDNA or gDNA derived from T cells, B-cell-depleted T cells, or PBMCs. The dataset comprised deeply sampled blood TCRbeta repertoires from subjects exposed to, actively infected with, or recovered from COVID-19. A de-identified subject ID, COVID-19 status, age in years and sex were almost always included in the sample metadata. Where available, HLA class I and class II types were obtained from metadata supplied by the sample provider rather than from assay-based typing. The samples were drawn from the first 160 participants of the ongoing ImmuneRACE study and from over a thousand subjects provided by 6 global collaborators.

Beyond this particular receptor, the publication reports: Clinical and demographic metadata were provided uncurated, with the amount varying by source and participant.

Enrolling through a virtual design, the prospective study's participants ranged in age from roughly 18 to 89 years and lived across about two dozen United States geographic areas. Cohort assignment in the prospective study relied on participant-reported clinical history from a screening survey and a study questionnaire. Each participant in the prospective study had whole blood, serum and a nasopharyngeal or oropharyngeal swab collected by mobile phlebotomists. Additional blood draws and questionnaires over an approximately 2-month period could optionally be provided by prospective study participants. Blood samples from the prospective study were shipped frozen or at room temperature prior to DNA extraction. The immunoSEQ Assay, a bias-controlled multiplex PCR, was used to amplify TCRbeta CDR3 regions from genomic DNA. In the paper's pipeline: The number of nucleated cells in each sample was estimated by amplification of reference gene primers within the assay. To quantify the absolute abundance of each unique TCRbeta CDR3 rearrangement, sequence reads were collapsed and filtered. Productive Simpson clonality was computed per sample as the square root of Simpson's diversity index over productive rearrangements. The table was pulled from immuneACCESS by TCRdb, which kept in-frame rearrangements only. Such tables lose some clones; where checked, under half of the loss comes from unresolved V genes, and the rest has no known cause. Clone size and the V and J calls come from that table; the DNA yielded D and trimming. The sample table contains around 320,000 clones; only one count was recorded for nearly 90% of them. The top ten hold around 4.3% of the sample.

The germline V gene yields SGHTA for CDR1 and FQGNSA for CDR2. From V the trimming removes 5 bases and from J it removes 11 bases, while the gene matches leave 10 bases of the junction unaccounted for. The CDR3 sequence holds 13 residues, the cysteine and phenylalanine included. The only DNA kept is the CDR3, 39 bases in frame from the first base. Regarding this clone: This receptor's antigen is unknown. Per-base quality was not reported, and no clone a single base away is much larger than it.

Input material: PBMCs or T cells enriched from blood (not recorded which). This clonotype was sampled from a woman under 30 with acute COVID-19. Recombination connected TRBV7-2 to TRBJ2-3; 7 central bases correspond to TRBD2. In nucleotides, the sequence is TGTGCCAGCAGCGTATCTAGCGGTCTAGGGCAGTATTTT. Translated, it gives CASSVSSGLGQYF.